The clone carrying this T cell receptor beta chain was counted between two and nine times. What it binds is not known. With V trimmed by 0 bases and J by 6 bases, 6 bases remained unmatched. CDR1 is SGDLS, CDR2 YYNGEE, per germline. This CDR3 has 15 amino acids. This sample is part of a study of siplizumab effects on memory and regulatory T cells. Mixed lymphocyte reaction cells were cocultured at 37°C for about six days. Study observations and caveats: Naive T cells looked more diverse than memory cells, and they looked like major contributors to the alloresponse. Treg origin accounted for an average of approximately 69% of mappable alloreactive CD4+ clones with siplizumab and over 25% in controls. Suppressive function of proliferating Tregs from siplizumab cultures was not confirmed.

Assays captured around 92,000 TCR templates per sample. Sequencing was performed with immunoSEQ multiplex PCR; in TCRdb, only in-frame clones are kept and a portion is missing. The sample holds approximately 13,000 clones; under 40% are singletons and the top ten take around 10%. The receptor comes from a human donor in good health; the cells came from an allogeneic mixed lymphocyte reaction. The V and J genes are TRBV9 and TRBJ1-1; 9 nucleotides agree with TRBD1. The specimen sequenced was CFSE-low (dividing) CD8+ T cells sorted from an allogeneic mixed lymphocyte reaction. CDR3 DNA: TGTGCCAGCAGCGTAGTTGGGACAGGGAAGGCTGAAGCTTTCTTT. Translated: CASSVVGTGKAEAFF.